These 26 T cell receptor beta chains came from one sample sequenced in a study of T-cell reconstitution after alpha-beta-depleted transplantation in children. Preparation of the TCRbeta library involved a method that used unique molecular identifiers. TCRdb re-called the PCR reads with MiXCR, one entry per CDR3 protein. The repertoire includes about 590,000 distinct CDR3 sequences, about an eighth of them detected once, and around 2.2% sits in the top ten. The sample in question was PBMCs, mostly from graft donor cells, obtained 360 days after TCRalphabeta/CD19-depleted stem cell transplant. The receptors originated from a male patient aged 5 to 17 who had a stem cell transplant for acute myeloid leukemia, so the T cells may come from the graft donor.

This clonotype has ten or more counts. The chain joins TRBV20-1 to TRBJ2-1; 8 bases are a match to TRBD2. CDR3 length equals 18 residues. The junction had 14 bases not matched to a gene; V was cut back by 0 bases and J by 4 bases. Germline CDR1 reads DFQATT; CDR2 reads SNEGSKA (reference sequence). DNA for the CDR3: TGCAGTGCTAGAGATCTAGTTAGCGGGACTCTAAGGTACAATGAGCAGTTCTTC. Translated: CSARDLVSGTLRYNEQFF.

The CDR3 DNA is TGCAGCGCACTCGAAGGGCAGTTGGGTTCCTACGAGCAGTACTTC. Amino acid sequence: CSALEGQLGSYEQYF. V gene TRBV29-1 combines with J gene TRBJ2-7; D is uncertain. The CDR3 is made up of 15 amino acids. The germline V gene encodes CDR1 SQVTM and CDR2 ANQGSEA. Between the trimmed V and J ends, which lost 7 bases and 1 base, there was a span of 20 bases.

This clonotype showed up just a few times. This chain's CDR3 is CASSLQGQGVYEQYF. The DNA of the CDR3 is TGTGCCAGCAGTTTACAGGGACAGGGTGTCTACGAGCAGTACTTC. V is TRBV27 and J is TRBJ2-7; 9 positions agree with TRBD1. The CDR3 runs 15 residues. Germline lookup yields CDR1 MNHEY and CDR2 SMNVEV (reference sequence). Losses at the gene ends were 2 bases for V and 3 bases for J; bases not matched to a gene: 5.

In this sample, this clonotype turned up a few times. The CDR3 is CASSLKPGAEAFF. The CDR3, as DNA: TGTGCCAGCAGCTTAAAGCCCGGGGCTGAAGCTTTCTTT. The chain is built from TRBV7-3 and TRBJ1-1; no clear D gene. The CDR3 runs to 13 residues. CDR1 is SGHTA, CDR2 FQGTGA, per germline. V lost 1 base to trimming and J lost 6 bases, with 9 bases between them.

This clonotype has at least ten counts. The V gene is TRBV6-1, the J gene TRBJ2-7; tentative D call: TRBD2 (5 bases). Looked up from germline, CDR1 is MNHNS and CDR2 is SASEGT. Trimming took off 6 bases at V and 0 bases at J, with 12 bases between the two ends. CDR3 size: 14 residues. CDR3 DNA: TGTGCCAGCAGCCTGACTGGGAGCTCCTACGAGCAGTACTTC. As protein: CASSLTGSSYEQYF.

In its sample, this clonotype was seen many times. CDR3 residues: CASSPLGALVAGELFF. Here the CDR3 DNA reads TGTGCCAGCAGCCCCTTGGGGGCGTTAGTCGCCGGGGAGCTGTTTTTT. This chain uses TRBV7-8 with TRBJ2-2; a weak D match, TRBD1 (6 bases). V lost 5 bases to trimming and J lost 6 bases, with 19 bases between them. CDR1 and CDR2 from the germline V gene are SGHVS and FQNEAQ. CDR3 length: 16 residues.

The genes are TRBV20-1 and TRBJ2-3; D might be TRBD1 (6 bases). This CDR3 is 14 amino acids long. The V end was cut by 6 bases, the J end by 1 base, with 14 bases between. Germline V gives CDR1 DFQATT, CDR2 SNEGSKA (reference sequence). Written as DNA, the CDR3 is TGCAGTGCCCCTAAGACAGGAGGCACAGATACGCAGTATTTT. It codes for CSAPKTGGTDTQYF.

This clonotype was counted only a few times. The CDR3 DNA is TGCGCCAGCAGCCACGCGGGAGGGCCCCCTAATGAGCAGTTCTTC. It codes for CASSHAGGPPNEQFF. J is TRBJ2-1 and V is TRBV4-3; 9 nucleotides agree with TRBD2. The CDR3 has 15 residues. The J segment lost 7 bases and the V segment lost 3 bases, leaving 7 bases of the junction unmatched. The V gene's germline CDR1 is LGHNA and CDR2 YSLEER.

V and J are TRBV13 and TRBJ2-7; 10 positions agree with TRBD2. CDR1 is PRHDT, CDR2 FYEKMQ, per germline (reference sequence). J gave up 6 bases and V 0 bases, and 8 bases lay outside the gene matches. The CDR3 contains 16 residues. The CDR3 DNA is TGTGCCAGCAGCTTAGGGGGTCTAGCGGGAGTGAGCGAGCAGTACTTC. Amino acid sequence: CASSLGGLAGVSEQYF.

This clonotype was counted a few times. The J gene is TRBJ2-3, the V gene TRBV6-5; tentatively, D is TRBD2 (5 bases). Germline CDR1 is MNHEY and CDR2 is SVGAGI. With 3 bases removed from V and 5 bases from J, the gap between germline ends came to 15 bases. This CDR3 is 15 amino acids long. This CDR3 reads CASSYSLGIRDTQYF. For the CDR3, the DNA is TGTGCCAGCAGTTATTCCCTCGGGATCAGAGATACGCAGTATTTT.

The V and J genes are TRBV30 and TRBJ1-6; D ambiguous. CDR1 and CDR2 (germline): GTSNPN, SVGIG (reference sequence). The ends were cut back, 0 bases at V and 2 bases at J, with 8 bases in the middle. The CDR3 contains 15 residues. The CDR3 protein is CAWSVSRAYNSPLHF. The CDR3 region has the DNA TGTGCCTGGAGTGTATCCCGTGCCTATAATTCACCCCTCCACTTT.

This clonotype was counted at least ten times. V gene TRBV20-1 combines with J gene TRBJ2-7; D gene unclear. V was pared by 5 bases and J by 3 bases, with 11 bases between. There are 12 residues in the CDR3. CDR1 and CDR2 (germline): DFQATT, SNEGSKA (reference sequence). CDR3 in DNA: TGCAGTGCTGACTGGGTGGACTACGAGCAGTACTTC. The encoded protein is CSADWVDYEQYF.

This chain joins TRBV6-5 and TRBJ2-1; D assignment may be TRBD1 or TRBD2 (6 bases each). The CDR3 contains 15 residues. The germline CDR1 and CDR2 sequences are MNHEY and SVGAGI. Trimming removed 2 bases at V and 0 bases at J, with 8 bases between. The CDR3 DNA is TGTGCCAGCAGTTACAGGGGGGACTCCTACAATGAGCAGTTCTTC. This sequence encodes CASSYRGDSYNEQFF.

This clonotype occurred many times. This sequence joins TRBV29-1 and TRBJ2-7; 9 bases are a match to TRBD2. This CDR3 spans 16 amino acids. From germline, CDR1 is SQVTM and CDR2 ANQGSEA. The V gene end was trimmed by 4 bases and the J gene end by 0 bases; junction bases not matched to a gene: 10. CDR3 nucleotide sequence: TGCAGCGTTGCCCAACTGACTAGCGGCTTCTCCTACGAGCAGTACTTC. Its protein product is CSVAQLTSGFSYEQYF.

This clonotype occurred a few times. V gene TRBV4-3 combines with J gene TRBJ2-1; TRBD2 agrees at 8 bases. Germline V lookup: CDR1 LGHNA, CDR2 YSLEER. The CDR3 has 16 amino acids. With V trimmed by 0 bases and J by 3 bases, 4 bases remained unmatched. The CDR3 DNA reads as TGCGCCAGCAGCCAAGAAATAGCGGGGTACTACAATGAGCAGTTCTTC. Translating gives CASSQEIAGYYNEQFF.

The CDR3 sequence: CASSFELAGAYNEQFF. The CDR3 nucleotides read TGTGCCAGCAGTTTTGAACTAGCGGGAGCATACAATGAGCAGTTCTTC. The chain combines TRBV28 with TRBJ2-1, with 11 bases identical to TRBD2. J gave up 4 bases and V 3 bases, and 5 bases lay outside the gene matches. Per the germline V gene, CDR1 is MDHEN and CDR2 is SYDVKM. The CDR3 is 16 residues long.

This clonotype was seen more than once but under ten times. V gene TRBV20-1 combines with J gene TRBJ1-4, with TRBD1 matching 7 bases. The germline CDR1 and CDR2 sequences are DFQATT and SNEGSKA (reference sequence). Unmatched junction bases numbered 8, after V lost 5 bases and J lost 5 bases. This CDR3 is 14 amino acids long. The CDR3 sequence is CSAATGEGNEKLFF. The CDR3 coding sequence is TGCAGTGCTGCTACAGGGGAAGGAAATGAAAAACTGTTTTTT.

The J gene is TRBJ1-4, the V gene TRBV20-1; D possibly corresponds to TRBD1 (6 bases). Trimming removed 1 base from V and 0 bases from J, with 18 bases in between. The CDR3 runs to 18 residues. Germline V gives CDR1 DFQATT, CDR2 SNEGSKA (reference sequence). The CDR3 reads CSARGGGDRKATNEKLFF. DNA of the CDR3: TGCAGTGCTAGAGGAGGGGGAGACCGTAAGGCAACTAATGAAAAACTGTTTTTT.

V gene TRBV28 combines with J gene TRBJ2-7; D not resolved. This CDR3 comprises 15 residues. Trimming shortened V by 0 bases and J by 2 bases, and 11 bases separated the two germline ends. CDR1 and CDR2 from the germline V gene are MDHEN and SYDVKM. CDR3 loop: CASSLWRTKAYEQYF. Written as DNA, the CDR3 is TGTGCCAGCAGTTTATGGAGGACGAAAGCCTACGAGCAGTACTTC.

Regarding this clonotype: The CDR3 ends on some other residue instead of the conserved phenylalanine or tryptophan, so this is likely a read error. This chain links TRBV4-3 with TRBJ2-2, with a tentative D call TRBD2 (6 bases). Trimming left V 4 bases short and J 3 bases short, with 12 bases between. The CDR3 sequence is 15 residues long. Germline assignment: CDR1 LGHNA and CDR2 YSLEER. CDR3 DNA sequence: TGCGCCAGCAGCCGGAGGGCATGGTACACCGGGGAGCTGTTTCTT. Translated: CASSRRAWYTGELFL.

This clonotype showed up just a few times. This chain uses TRBV5-1 with TRBJ2-1, with 12 bases fitting TRBD2. Germline CDR1 and CDR2: SGHRS and YFSETQ. With V trimmed by 5 bases and J by 9 bases, 18 bases remained unmatched. CDR3 length: 18 amino acids. This CDR3 reads CASSMGLRLAGVSAEQFF. Written as DNA, the CDR3 is TGCGCCAGCAGTATGGGCCTTAGACTAGCGGGAGTTTCGGCTGAGCAGTTCTTC.

The V call is TRBV4-2, the J call TRBJ2-2; D perhaps matches TRBD1 (5 bases). V was trimmed by 0 bases and J by 7 bases, leaving 15 bases between them. Germline V gene sequence: CDR1 LGHNA, CDR2 YNFKEQ. The CDR3 spans 16 residues. In DNA, the CDR3 is TGTGCCAGCAGCCAAGATTGGCAGGGTGCGGTCGGGGAGCTGTTTTTT. This encodes CASSQDWQGAVGELFF.

This clonotype was picked up a small number of times. This rearrangement joins TRBV11-2 to TRBJ2-7, with D possibly being TRBD1 or TRBD2 (5 bases each). V was cut by 4 bases and J by 4 bases, with 14 bases left in between. The CDR3 spans 14 residues. CDR1 is SGHAT, CDR2 FQNNGV, per germline. CDR3 protein: CASSSGPGRYEQYF. As DNA, the CDR3 is TGTGCCAGCAGCTCGGGACCGGGGCGATACGAGCAGTACTTC.

The CDR3 region has the DNA TGTGCCTGGAGTGTGGCCCTTACAGGGACTGAGACCCAGTACTTC. It yields the protein CAWSVALTGTETQYF. This chain uses TRBV30 with TRBJ2-5, with D tentatively TRBD1 or TRBD2 (6 bases each). The CDR3 length is 15 residues. V was cut by 0 bases and J by 5 bases, with 16 bases left in between. CDR1 is GTSNPN, CDR2 SVGIG, per germline (reference sequence).

In regard to this clonotype: A single base separates this from a much larger clone, so it may be a read error. The J gene is TRBJ1-1, the V gene TRBV3-1, with 7 bases lining up with TRBD1. Trimming removed 10 bases from V and 2 bases from J; junction bases left unmatched: 13. From germline, CDR1 is LGHDT and CDR2 YNNKEL (reference sequence). This CDR3 is built from 15 residues. The chain's CDR3 is CAIRRRDSLNTEAFF. The CDR3 nucleotides read TGTGCCATCAGGCGCCGGGACAGTCTTAACACTGAAGCTTTCTTT. Variable domain in full (rest from reference TRBV3-1 and TRBJ1-1): DTAVSQTPKYLVTQMGNDKSIKCEQNLGHDTMYWYKQDSKKFLKIMFSYNNKELIINETVPNRFSPKSPDKAHLNLHINSLELGDSAVYFCAIRRRDSLNTEAFFGQGTRLTVV.

Comment on this clonotype: A read error is possible here, since a much larger clone lies one base away. This chain uses TRBV15 with TRBJ2-2, with D uncertain. The CDR3 consists of 12 residues. CDR1 and CDR2 (germline): LNHNV, YYDKDF (reference sequence). CDR3 amino acids: CATCRDPGELFF. The CDR3 nucleotides read TGTGCCACCTGCAGAGATCCCGGGGAGCTGTTTTTT. Supplemented by reference TRBV15 and TRBJ2-2, the full variable domain reads DAMVIQNPRYQVTQFGKPVTLSCSQTLNHNVMYWYQQKSSQAPKLLFHYYDKDFNNEADTPDNFQSRRPNTSFCFLDIRSPGLGDTAMYLCATCRDPGELFFGEGSRLTVL.